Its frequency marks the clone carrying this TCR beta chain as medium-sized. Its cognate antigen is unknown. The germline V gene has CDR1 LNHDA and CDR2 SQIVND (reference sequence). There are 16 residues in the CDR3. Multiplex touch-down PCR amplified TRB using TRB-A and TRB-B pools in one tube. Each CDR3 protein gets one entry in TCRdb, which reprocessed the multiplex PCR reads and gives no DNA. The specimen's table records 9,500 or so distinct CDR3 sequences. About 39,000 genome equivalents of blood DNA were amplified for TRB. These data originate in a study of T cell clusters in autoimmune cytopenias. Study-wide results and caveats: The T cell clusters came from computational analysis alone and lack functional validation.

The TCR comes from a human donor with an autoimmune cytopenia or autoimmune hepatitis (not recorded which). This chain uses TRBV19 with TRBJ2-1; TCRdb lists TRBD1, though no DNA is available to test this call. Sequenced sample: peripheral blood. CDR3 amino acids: CASSMVPGAHYNEQFF.